The source of this T cell receptor beta chain is a study of T cells in Graves' hyperthyroidism and ophthalmopathy. Template material for amplifying TCR beta CDR3 regions consisted of RNA transcripts. First-round RT-PCR targeting the TCR CDR3 was performed with the HTBI primer set. One entry per CDR3 protein, called by TCRdb with MiXCR from the multiplex PCR reads. The table has about 400,000 distinct CDR3 sequences, roughly 13% seen once. The germline gives CDR1 SQVTM, CDR2 ANQGSEA. The CDR3 loop spans 16 amino acids. J was trimmed by 0 bases and V by 1 base; bases with no gene match: 5. The chain carries TRBV29-1 and TRBJ2-3, with 9 positions matching TRBD2. The source is a man over 45 with Graves' ophthalmopathy. Sequencing was carried out using blood. CDR3 in amino acids: CSVEGTSVTSTDTQYF. The CDR3, as DNA: TGCAGCGTTGAAGGGACTAGCGTTACTAGCACAGATACGCAGTATTTT.